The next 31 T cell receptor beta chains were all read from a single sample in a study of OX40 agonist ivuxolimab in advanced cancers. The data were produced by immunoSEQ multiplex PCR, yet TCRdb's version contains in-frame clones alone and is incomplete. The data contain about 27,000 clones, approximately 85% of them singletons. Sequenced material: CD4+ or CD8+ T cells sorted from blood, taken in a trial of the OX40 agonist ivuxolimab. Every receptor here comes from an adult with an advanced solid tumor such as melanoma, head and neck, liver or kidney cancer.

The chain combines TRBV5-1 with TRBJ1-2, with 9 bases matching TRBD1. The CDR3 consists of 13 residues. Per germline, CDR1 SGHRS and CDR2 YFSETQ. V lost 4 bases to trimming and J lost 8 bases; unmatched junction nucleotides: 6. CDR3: CASSLTGGDGYTF. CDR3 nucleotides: TGCGCCAGCAGCCTCACAGGGGGCGACGGCTACACCTTC.

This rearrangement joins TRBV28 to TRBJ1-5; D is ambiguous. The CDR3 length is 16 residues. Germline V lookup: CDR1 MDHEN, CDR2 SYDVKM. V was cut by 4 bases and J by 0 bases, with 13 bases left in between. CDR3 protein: CASSSEDGFSNQPQHF. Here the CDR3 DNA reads TGTGCCAGCAGTTCAGAGGACGGTTTTAGCAATCAGCCCCAGCATTTT.

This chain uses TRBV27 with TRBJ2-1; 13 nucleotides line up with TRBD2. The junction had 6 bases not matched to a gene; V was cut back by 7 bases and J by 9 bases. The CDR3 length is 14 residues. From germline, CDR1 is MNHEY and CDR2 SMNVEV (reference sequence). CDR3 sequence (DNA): TGTGCCAGCAAACCGGGACTAGCGGGACGTGAGCAGTTCTTC. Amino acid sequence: CASKPGLAGREQFF.

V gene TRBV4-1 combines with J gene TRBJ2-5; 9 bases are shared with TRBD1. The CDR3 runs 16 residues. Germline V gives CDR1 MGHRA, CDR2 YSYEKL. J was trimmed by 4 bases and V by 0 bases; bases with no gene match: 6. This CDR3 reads CASSQEGDRVGETQYF. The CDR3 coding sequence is TGCGCCAGCAGCCAAGAGGGGGACAGGGTTGGAGAGACCCAGTACTTC.

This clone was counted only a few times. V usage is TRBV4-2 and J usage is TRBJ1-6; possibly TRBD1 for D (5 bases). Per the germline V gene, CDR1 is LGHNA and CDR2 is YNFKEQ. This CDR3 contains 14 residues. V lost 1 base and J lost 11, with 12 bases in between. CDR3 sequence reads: CASSQGGTGAPLHF. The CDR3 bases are TGTGCCAGCAGCCAAGGGGGGACCGGGGCACCCCTCCACTTT.

The CDR3 region is CASSLAGTEDDTQYF. The CDR3 DNA reads TGTGCCAGCAGTTTGGCCGGGACGGAGGATGATACGCAGTATTTT. The V gene is TRBV27, the J gene TRBJ2-3; D is possibly TRBD1 or TRBD2 (5 bases each). V gave up 3 bases and J gave up 6 bases, with 16 bases separating them. Per the germline V gene, CDR1 is MNHEY and CDR2 is SMNVEV (reference sequence). The CDR3 has 15 amino acids.

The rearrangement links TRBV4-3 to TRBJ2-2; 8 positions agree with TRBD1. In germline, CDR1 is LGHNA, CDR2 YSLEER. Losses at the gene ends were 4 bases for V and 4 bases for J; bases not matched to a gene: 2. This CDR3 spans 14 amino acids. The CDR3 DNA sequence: TGCGCCAGCAGCCCAGGGACAGGCACCGGGGAGCTGTTTTTT. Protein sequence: CASSPGTGTGELFF.

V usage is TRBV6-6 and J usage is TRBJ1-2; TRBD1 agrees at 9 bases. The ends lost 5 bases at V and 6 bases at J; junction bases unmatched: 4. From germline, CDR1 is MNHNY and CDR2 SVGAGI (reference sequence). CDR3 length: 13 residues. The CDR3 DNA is TGTGCCAGCAGTCTACAGGGGGCGGATGGCTACACCTTC. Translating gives CASSLQGADGYTF.

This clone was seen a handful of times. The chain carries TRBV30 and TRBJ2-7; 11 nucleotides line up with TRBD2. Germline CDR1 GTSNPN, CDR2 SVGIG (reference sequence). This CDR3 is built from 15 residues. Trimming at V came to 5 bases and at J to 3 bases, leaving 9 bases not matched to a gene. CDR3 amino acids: CAWDVGLADYYEQYF. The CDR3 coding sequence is TGTGCCTGGGATGTGGGACTAGCGGATTACTACGAGCAGTACTTC.

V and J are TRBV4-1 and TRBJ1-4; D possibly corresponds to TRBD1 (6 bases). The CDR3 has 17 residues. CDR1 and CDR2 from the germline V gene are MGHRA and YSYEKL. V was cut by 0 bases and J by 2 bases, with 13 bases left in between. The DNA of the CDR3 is TGCGCCAGCAGCCAAGAACGAACAGGGCATACTAATGAAAAACTGTTTTTT. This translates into CASSQERTGHTNEKLFF.

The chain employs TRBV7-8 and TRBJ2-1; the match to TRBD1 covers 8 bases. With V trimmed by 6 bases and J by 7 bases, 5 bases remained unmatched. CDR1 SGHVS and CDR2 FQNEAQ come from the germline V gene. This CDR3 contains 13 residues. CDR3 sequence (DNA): TGTGCCAGCAGTCCAGGGGGCCAAAATGAGCAGTTCTTC. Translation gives CASSPGGQNEQFF.

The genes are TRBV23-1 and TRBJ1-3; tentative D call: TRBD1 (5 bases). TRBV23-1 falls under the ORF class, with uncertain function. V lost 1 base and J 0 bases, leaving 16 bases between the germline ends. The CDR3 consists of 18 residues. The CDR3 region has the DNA TGCGCCAGCAGTCAATTCCAGGACACCAGTCGCTCTGGAAACACCATATATTTT. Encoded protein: CASSQFQDTSRSGNTIYF.

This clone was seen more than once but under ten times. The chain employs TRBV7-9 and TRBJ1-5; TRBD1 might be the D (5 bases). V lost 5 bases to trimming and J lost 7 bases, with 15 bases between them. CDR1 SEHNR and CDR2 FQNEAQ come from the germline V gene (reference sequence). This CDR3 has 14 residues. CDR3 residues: CASSPGTSGQPQHF. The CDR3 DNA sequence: TGTGCCAGCAGCCCCGGGACCTCCGGGCAGCCCCAGCATTTT. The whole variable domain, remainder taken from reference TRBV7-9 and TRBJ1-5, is DTGVSQNPRHKITKRGQNVTFRCDPISEHNRLYWYRQTLGQGPEFLTYFQNEAQLEKSRLLSDRFSAERPKGSFSTLEIQRTEQGDSAMYLCASSPGTSGQPQHFGDGTRLSIL.

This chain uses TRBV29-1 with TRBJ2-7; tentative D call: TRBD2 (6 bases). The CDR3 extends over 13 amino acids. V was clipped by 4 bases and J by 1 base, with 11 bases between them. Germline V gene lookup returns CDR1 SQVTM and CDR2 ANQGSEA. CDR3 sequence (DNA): TGCAGCGTTGGGCAGCGGGCTTCCTACGAGCAGTACTTC. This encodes CSVGQRASYEQYF.

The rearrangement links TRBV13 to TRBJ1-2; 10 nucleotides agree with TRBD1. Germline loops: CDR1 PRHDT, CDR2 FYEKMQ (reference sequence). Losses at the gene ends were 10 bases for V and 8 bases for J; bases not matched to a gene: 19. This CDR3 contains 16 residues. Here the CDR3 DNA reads TGTGCCAACGGAGACTCCGGGACAGGGGAATCAAGGGGCTACACCTTC. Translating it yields CANGDSGTGESRGYTF. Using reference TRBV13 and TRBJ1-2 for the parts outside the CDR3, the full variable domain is AAGVIQSPRHLIKEKRETATLKCYPIPRHDTVYWYQQGPGQDPQFLISFYEKMQSDKGSIPDRFSAQQFSDYHSELNMSSLELGDSALYFCANGDSGTGESRGYTFGSGTRLTVV.

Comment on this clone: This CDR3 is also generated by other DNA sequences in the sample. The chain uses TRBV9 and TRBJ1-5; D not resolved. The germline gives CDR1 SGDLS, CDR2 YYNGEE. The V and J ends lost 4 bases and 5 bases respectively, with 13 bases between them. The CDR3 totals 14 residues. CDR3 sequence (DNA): TGTGCCAGCAGCCCAGGCCTGGGCCATCAGCCCCAGCATTTT. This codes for CASSPGLGHQPQHF.

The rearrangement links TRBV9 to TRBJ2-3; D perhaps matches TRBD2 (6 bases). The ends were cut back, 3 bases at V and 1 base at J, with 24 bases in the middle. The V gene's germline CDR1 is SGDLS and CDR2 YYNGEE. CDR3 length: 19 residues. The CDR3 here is CASSDQRGDFHRGTDTQYF. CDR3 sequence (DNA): TGTGCCAGCAGCGACCAACGAGGGGACTTTCATAGGGGCACAGATACGCAGTATTTT.

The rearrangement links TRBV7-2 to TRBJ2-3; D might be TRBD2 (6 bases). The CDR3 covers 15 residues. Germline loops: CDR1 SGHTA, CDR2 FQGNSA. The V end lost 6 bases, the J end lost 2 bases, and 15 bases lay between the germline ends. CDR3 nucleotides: TGTGCCAGCAGGAAAGGGCGGGGACCCACAGATACGCAGTATTTT. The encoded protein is CASRKGRGPTDTQYF. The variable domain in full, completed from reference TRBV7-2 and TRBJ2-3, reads GAGVSQSPSNKVTEKGKDVELRCDPISGHTALYWYRQSLGQGLEFLIYFQGNSAPDKSGLPSDRFSAERTGGSVSTLTIQRTQQEDSAVYLCASRKGRGPTDTQYFGPGTRLTVL.

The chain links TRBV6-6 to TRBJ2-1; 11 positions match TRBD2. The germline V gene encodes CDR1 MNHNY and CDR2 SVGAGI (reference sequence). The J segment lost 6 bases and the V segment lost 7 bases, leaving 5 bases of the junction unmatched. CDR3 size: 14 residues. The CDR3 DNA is TGTGCCAGCAAACTAGCGGGAGAGCGCAATGAGCAGTTCTTC. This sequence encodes CASKLAGERNEQFF.

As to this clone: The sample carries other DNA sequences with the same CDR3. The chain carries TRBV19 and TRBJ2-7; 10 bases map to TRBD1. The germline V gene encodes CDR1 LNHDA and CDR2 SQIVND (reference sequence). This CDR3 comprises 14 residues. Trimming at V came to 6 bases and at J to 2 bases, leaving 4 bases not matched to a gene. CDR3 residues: CASSIGTGAYEQYF. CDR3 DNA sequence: TGTGCCAGTAGCATCGGGACAGGGGCCTACGAGCAGTACTTC.

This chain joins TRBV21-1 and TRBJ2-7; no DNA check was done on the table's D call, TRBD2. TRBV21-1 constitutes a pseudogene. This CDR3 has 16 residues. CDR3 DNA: TGTGCCAGCAGCAAATTTAACGGAGGCAGCTCCTACGAGCAGTACTTC. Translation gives CASSKFNGGSSYEQYF.

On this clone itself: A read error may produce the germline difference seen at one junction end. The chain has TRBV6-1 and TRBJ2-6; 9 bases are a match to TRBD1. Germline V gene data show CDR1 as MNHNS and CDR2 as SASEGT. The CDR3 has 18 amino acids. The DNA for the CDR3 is TGTGCCAGCAGGGAAGGACAGGGGTTCCTCTCTGGGGCCAACGTCCTGACTTTC. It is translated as CASREGQGFLSGANVLTF.

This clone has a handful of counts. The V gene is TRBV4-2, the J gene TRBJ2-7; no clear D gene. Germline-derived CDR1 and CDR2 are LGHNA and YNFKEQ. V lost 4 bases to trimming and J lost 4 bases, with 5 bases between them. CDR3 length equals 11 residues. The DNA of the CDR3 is TGTGCCAGCAGCCTCCGTTACGAGCAGTACTTC. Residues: CASSLRYEQYF.

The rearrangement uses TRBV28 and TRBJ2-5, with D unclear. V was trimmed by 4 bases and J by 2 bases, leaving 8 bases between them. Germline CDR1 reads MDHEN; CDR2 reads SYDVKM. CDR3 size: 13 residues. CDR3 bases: TGTGCCAGCAGTTCGCTCGGTCAAGAGACCCAGTACTTC. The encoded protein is CASSSLGQETQYF. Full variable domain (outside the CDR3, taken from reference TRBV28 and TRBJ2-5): DVKVTQSSRYLVKRTGEKVFLECVQDMDHENMFWYRQDPGLGLRLIYFSYDVKMKEKGDIPEGYSVSREKKERFSLILESASTNQTSMYLCASSSLGQETQYFGPGTRLLVL.

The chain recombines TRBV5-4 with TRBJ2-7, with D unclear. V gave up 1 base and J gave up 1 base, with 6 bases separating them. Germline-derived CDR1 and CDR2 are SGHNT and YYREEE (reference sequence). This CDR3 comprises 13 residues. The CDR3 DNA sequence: TGTGCCAGCAGCTTGCAGGCGTCCTACGAGCAGTACTTC. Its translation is CASSLQASYEQYF.

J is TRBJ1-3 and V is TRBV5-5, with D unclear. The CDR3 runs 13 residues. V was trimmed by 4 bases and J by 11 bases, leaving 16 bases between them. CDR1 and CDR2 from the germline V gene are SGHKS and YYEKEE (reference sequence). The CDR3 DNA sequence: TGTGCCAGCAGCCTCTGGCTGGGAAGTCCCATATATTTT. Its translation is CASSLWLGSPIYF.

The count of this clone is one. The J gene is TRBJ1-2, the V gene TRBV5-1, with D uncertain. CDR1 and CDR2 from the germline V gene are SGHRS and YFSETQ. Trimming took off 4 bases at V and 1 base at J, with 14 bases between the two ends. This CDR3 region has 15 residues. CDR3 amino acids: CASSPDVGYNYGYTF. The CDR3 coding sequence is TGCGCCAGCAGCCCGGACGTAGGCTATAACTATGGCTACACCTTC.

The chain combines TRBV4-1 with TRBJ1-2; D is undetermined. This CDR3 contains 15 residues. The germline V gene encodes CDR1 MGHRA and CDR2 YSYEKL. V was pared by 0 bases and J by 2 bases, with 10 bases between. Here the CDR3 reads CASSQDWAGNYGYTF. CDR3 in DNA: TGCGCCAGCAGCCAAGATTGGGCCGGAAACTATGGCTACACCTTC.

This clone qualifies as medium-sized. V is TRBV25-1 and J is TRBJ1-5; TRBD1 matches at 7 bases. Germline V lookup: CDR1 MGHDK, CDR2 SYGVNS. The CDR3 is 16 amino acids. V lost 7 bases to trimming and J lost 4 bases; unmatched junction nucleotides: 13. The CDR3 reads CASTTQGQDLNQPQHF. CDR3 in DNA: TGTGCCAGCACGACCCAAGGACAGGACCTTAATCAGCCCCAGCATTTT.

Here the CDR3 reads CASSPTAGGHGYTF. For the CDR3, the DNA is TGTGCCAGCAGCCCAACGGCAGGGGGTCATGGCTACACCTTC. This rearrangement joins TRBV11-2 to TRBJ1-2; 7 bases match TRBD1. Per the germline V gene, CDR1 is SGHAT and CDR2 is FQNNGV. This CDR3 region has 14 residues. The trim removed 5 bases at V and 6 bases at J, leaving 9 bases unmatched.

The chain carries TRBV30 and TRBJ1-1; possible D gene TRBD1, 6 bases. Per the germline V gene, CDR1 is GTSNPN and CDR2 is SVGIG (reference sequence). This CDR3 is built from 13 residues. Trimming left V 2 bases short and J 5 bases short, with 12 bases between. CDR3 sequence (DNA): TGTGCCTGGAGTACGGGGGCGGGAACTGAAGCTTTCTTT. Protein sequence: CAWSTGAGTEAFF.